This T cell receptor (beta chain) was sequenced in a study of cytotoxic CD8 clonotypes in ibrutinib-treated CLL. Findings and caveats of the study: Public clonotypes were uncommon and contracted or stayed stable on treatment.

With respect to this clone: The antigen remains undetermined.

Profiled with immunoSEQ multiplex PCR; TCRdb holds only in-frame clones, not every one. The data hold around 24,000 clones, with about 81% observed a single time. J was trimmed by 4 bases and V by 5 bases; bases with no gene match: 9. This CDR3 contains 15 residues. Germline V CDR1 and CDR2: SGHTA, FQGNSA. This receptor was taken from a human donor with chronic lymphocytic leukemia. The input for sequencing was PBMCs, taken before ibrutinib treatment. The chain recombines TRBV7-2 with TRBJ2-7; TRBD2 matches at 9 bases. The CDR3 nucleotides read TGTGCCAGCAGCACAAGAGGCCTAGCGGGATACGAGCAGTACTTC. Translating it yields CASSTRGLAGYEQYF.